This T cell receptor (beta chain) emerged from a study of T-cell reconstitution after alpha-beta-depleted transplantation in children. This sample's TCRbeta library carried unique molecular identifier barcodes. Each CDR3 protein gets one entry after TCRdb re-called the PCR reads with MiXCR. This table holds more than 500,000 distinct CDR3 sequences, about 10% found once. Trimming removed 0 bases at V and 3 bases at J, with 13 bases between. Germline-derived CDR1 and CDR2 are SGDLS and YYNGEE. CDR3 length: 15 residues. J is TRBJ2-7 and V is TRBV9; D possibly corresponds to TRBD2 (6 bases). Sequencing used PBMCs, mostly from graft donor cells, obtained 180 days after TCRalphabeta/CD19-depleted stem cell transplant. The source of this sequence is a female patient aged 2-10 years who had a stem cell transplant for aplastic anemia, so the T cells may come from the graft donor. CDR3 DNA: TGTGCCAGCAGCGTAGGCGGTCAGGACTACTACGAGCAGTACTTC. Translating gives CASSVGGQDYYEQYF.